This T cell receptor beta chain was captured in a study of T cells in Graves' hyperthyroidism and ophthalmopathy. RNA transcripts gave rise to amplified TCR beta CDR3 regions. During a first-round RT-PCR of the TCR CDR3, the HTBI primer set was used. Via MiXCR, TCRdb re-called the multiplex PCR reads, giving one row per CDR3 protein. The sample carries roughly 300,000 distinct CDR3 sequences, about 20% recorded once. V was shortened by 8 bases and J by 11 bases, with 9 bases between the two germline ends. Looked up from germline, CDR1 is MNHNS and CDR2 is SASEGT. This CDR3 contains 9 residues. The gene calls are TRBV6-1 and TRBJ1-1, with D unclear. Sequencing input: blood. The sequence was collected from a woman between 45 and 60 years old with Graves' hyperthyroidism. CDR3: CASLPPAFF. The CDR3 DNA reads as TGTGCCAGCCTACCACCGGCTTTCTTT.